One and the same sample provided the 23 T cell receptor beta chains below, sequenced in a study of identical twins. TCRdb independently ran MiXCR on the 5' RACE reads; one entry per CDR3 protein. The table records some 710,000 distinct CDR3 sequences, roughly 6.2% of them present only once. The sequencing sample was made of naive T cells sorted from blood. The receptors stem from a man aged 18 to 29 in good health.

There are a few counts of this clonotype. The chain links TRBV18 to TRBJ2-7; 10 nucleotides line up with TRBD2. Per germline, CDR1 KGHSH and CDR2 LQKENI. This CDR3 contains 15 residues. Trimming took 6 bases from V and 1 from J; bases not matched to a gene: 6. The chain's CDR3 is CASSSPSGSSYEQYF. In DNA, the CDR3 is TGTGCCAGCTCTTCCCCTAGCGGGAGTTCCTACGAGCAGTACTTC.

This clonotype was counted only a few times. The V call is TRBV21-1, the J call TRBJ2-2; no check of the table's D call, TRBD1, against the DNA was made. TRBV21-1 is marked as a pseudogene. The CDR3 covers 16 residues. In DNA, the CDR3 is TGTGCCAGCAGCAAAACAGGGAGGGCGGACACCGGGGAGCTGTTTTTT. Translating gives CASSKTGRADTGELFF.

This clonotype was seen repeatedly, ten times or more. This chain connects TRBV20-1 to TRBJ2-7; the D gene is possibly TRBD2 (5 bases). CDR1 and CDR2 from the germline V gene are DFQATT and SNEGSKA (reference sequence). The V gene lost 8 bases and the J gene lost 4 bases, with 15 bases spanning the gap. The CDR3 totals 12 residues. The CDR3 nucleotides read TGCAGTACGATGGGGAGTTCGTACGAGCAGTACTTC. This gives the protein CSTMGSSYEQYF.

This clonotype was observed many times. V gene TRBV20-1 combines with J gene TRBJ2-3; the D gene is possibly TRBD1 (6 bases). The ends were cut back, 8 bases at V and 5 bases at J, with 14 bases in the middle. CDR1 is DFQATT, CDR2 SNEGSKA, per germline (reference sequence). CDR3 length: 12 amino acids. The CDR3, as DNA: TGCAGTTCTACGGACAGAATAGATACGCAGTATTTT. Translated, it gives CSSTDRIDTQYF.

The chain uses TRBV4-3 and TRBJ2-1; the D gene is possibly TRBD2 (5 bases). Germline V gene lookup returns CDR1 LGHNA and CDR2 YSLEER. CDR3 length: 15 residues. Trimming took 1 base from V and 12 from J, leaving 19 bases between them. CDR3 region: CASSQGVGDLGGQFF. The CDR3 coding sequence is TGCGCCAGCAGCCAAGGGGTAGGTGACCTCGGAGGGCAGTTCTTC.

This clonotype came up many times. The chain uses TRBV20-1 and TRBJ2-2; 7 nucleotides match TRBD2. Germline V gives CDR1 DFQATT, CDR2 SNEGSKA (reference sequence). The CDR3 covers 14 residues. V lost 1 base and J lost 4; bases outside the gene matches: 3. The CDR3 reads CSARGEGRTGELFF. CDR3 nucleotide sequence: TGCAGTGCTAGAGGGGAGGGACGCACCGGGGAGCTGTTTTTT.

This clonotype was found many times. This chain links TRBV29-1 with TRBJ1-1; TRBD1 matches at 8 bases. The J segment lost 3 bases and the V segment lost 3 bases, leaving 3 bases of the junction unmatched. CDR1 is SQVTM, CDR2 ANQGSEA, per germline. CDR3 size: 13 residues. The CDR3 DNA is TGCAGCGTTGACCCAGGGGGCTACACTGAAGCTTTCTTT. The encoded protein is CSVDPGGYTEAFF.

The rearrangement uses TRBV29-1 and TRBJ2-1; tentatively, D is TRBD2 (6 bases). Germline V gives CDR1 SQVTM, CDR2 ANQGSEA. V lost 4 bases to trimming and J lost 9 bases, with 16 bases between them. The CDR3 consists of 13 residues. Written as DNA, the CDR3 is TGCAGCGTTGCCGGGAACCCCGGGGGTGAGCAGTTCTTC. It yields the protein CSVAGNPGGEQFF.

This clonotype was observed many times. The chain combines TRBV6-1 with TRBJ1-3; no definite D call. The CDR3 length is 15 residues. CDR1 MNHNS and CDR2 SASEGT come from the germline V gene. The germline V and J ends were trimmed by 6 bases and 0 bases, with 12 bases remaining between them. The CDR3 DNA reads TGTGCCAGCAGCAAGACATTTTACTCTGGAAACACCATATATTTT. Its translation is CASSKTFYSGNTIYF.

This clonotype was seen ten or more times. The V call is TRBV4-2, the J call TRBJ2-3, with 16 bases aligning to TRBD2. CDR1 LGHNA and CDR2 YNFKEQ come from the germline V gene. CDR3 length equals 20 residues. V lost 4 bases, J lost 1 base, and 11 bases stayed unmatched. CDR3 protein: CASSPRGTSGRASRTDTQYF. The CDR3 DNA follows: TGTGCCAGCAGCCCCCGTGGGACTAGCGGGAGGGCGAGTCGCACAGATACGCAGTATTTT.

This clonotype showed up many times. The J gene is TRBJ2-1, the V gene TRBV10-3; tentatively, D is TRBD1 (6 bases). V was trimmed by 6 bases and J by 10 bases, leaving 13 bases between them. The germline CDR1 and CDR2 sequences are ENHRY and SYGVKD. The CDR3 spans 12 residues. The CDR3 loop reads CAIRQGIGEQFF. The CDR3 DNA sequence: TGTGCCATCAGACAGGGCATCGGCGAGCAGTTCTTC.

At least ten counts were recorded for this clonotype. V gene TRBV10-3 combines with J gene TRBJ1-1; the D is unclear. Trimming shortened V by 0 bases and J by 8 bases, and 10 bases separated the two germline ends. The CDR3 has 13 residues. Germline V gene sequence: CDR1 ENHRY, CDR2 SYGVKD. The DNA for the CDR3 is TGTGCCATCAGTGAGTCGATTACGGACGAAGCTTTCTTT. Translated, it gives CAISESITDEAFF.

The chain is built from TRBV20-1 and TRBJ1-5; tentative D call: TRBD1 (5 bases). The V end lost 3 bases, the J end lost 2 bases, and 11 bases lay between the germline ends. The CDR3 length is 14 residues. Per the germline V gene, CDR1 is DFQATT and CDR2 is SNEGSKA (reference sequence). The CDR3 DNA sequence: TGCAGTGCTAGCAGGGATGCTCGCAATCAGCCCCAGCATTTT. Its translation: CSASRDARNQPQHF.

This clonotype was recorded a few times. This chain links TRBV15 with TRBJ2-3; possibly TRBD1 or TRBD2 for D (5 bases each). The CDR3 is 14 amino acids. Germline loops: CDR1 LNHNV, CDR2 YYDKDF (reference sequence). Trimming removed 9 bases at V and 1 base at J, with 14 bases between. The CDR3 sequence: CATCRDLRTDTQYF. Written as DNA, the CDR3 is TGTGCCACGTGTCGGGACCTCCGCACAGATACGCAGTATTTT.

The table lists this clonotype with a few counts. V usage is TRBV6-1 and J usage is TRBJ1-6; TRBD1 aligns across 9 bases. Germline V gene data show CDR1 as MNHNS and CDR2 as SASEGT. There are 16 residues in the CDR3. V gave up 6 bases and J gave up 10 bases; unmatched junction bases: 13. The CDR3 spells CASSPGVGQGRSPLHF. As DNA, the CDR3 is TGTGCCAGCAGCCCCGGAGTGGGACAGGGCAGATCACCCCTCCACTTT.

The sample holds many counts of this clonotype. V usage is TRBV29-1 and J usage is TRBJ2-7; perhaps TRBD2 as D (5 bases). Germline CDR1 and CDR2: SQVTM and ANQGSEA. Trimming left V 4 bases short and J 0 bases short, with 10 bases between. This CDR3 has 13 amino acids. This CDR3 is CSVAPGISYEQYF. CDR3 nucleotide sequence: TGCAGCGTTGCCCCGGGGATCTCCTACGAGCAGTACTTC.

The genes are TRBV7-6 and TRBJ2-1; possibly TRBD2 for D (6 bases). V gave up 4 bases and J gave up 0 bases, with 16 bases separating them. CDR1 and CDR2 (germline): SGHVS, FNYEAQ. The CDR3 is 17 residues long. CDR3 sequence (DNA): TGTGCCAGCAGCTGGCTGTCGGCGGGAAACTCCTACAATGAGCAGTTCTTC. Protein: CASSWLSAGNSYNEQFF.

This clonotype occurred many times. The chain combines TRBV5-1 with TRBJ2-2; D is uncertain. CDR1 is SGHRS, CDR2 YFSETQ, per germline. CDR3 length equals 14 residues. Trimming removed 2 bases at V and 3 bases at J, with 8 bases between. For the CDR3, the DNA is TGCGCCAGCAGCTTACTCGGGTACACCGGGGAGCTGTTTTTT. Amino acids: CASSLLGYTGELFF.

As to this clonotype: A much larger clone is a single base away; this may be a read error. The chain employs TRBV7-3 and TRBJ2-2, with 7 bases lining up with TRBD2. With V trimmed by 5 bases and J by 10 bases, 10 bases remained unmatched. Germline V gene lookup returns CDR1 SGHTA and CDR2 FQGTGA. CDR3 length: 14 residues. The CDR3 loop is CASSPSGAGVELFF. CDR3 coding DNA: TGTGCCAGCAGCCCCAGCGGGGCAGGCGTGGAGCTGTTTTTT.

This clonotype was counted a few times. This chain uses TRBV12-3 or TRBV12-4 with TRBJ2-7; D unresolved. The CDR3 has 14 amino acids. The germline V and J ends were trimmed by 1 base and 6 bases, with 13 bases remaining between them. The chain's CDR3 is CASSLGIRKGEQYF. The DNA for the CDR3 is TGTGCCAGCAGTTTAGGGATCCGAAAGGGCGAGCAGTACTTC.

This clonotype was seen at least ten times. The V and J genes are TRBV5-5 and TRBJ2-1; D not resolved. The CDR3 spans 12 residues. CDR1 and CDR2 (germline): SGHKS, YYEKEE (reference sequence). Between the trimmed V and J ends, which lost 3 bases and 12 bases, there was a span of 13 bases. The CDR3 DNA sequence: TGTGCCAGCAGCTCCGATGATGTGTCGCAGTTCTTC. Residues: CASSSDDVSQFF. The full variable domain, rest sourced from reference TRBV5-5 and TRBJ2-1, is DAGVTQSPTHLIKTRGQQVTLRCSPISGHKSVSWYQQVLGQGPQFIFQYYEKEERGRGNFPDRFSARQFPNYSSELNVNALLLGDSALYLCASSSDDVSQFFGPGTRLTVL.

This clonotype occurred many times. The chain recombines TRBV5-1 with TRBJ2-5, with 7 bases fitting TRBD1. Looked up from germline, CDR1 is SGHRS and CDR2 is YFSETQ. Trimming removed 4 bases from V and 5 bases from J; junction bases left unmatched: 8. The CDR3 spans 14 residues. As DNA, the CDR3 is TGCGCCAGCAGCCTATTAGGGGGCGTCGAGACCCAGTACTTC. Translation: CASSLLGGVETQYF.

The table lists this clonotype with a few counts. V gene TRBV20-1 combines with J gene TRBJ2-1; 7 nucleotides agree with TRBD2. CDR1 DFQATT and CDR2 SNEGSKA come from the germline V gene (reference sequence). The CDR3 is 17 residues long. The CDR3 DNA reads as TGCAGGGGGAGCGGGGATACCCTTCTTAGTTCCTACAATGAGCAGTTCTTC. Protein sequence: CRGSGDTLLSSYNEQFF.